Shown below are 7 T cell receptor beta chains from a single sample sequenced in a study of metastatic and nonmetastatic thyroid tumors (dated by TCRdb to the early 2020s). Library preparation was by PCR. The data were produced on an Illumina HiSeq 4000. TCRdb reprocessing: public reads trimmed at Q25 with fastp, clones called with MiXCR, in-frame beta chains kept. This sample gives around 26,000 clones in total; approximately 13% of them show up just once. The biggest ten clones account for over 15% of the sample. No treatment had been received by any patient before thyroid surgery. Material for sequencing was blood. The source is a female donor with papillary thyroid cancer or a benign thyroid nodule (not recorded which). Some clones in this sample may be carry-over from other donors' samples.

Ten or more counts support this clone. V is TRBV20-1 and J is TRBJ2-1, with a weak D call TRBD2 (6 bases). V lost 6 bases and J 1 base, leaving 22 bases between the germline ends. The CDR3 is 17 amino acids. Germline V gives CDR1 DFQATT, CDR2 SNEGSKA (reference sequence). CDR3 sequence: CSAPSPLALRSYNEQFF. The CDR3 region has the DNA TGCAGTGCCCCCAGCCCTCTAGCGCTTCGGTCCTACAATGAGCAGTTCTTC.

In this sample, this clone turned up many times. This chain joins TRBV12-3 or TRBV12-4 and TRBJ1-5; D gene unclear. CDR3 size: 14 residues. The V end lost 3 bases, the J end lost 3 bases, and 9 bases lay between the germline ends. The CDR3 protein is CASSFGGLNQPQHF. For the CDR3, the DNA is TGTGCCAGCAGTTTCGGCGGACTCAATCAGCCCCAGCATTTT.

The V gene is TRBV20-1, the J gene TRBJ2-4; D call uncertain. V dropped 3 bases and J dropped 2 bases, with 20 bases sitting between them. This CDR3 is built from 17 residues. From germline, CDR1 is DFQATT and CDR2 SNEGSKA (reference sequence). The CDR3 protein is CSARGHYGSRSKNIQYF. CDR3 nucleotide sequence: TGCAGTGCTAGGGGTCATTACGGTAGTCGGTCCAAAAACATTCAGTACTTC.

In its sample, this clone was seen a few times. The chain links TRBV27 to TRBJ2-2; weak D call: TRBD2 (5 bases). V lost 6 bases and J lost 7, with 15 bases in between. CDR1 is MNHEY and CDR2 is SMNVEV in the germline V gene (reference sequence). The CDR3 covers 14 residues. CDR3 DNA sequence: TGTGCCAGCAGCCTAGGGAGACACTTCGGGGAGCTGTTTTTT. Its translation is CASSLGRHFGELFF.

This clone was observed many times. A much bigger clone sits one base away, suggesting this may be a read error. J is TRBJ1-4 and V is TRBV5-1; unclear D gene. The germline V gene encodes CDR1 SGHRS and CDR2 YFSETQ. This CDR3 is 14 amino acids long. Deletions cut 4 bases from V and 3 bases from J, with 10 bases between. CDR3: CASSITPANEKLFF. The CDR3 nucleotides read TGCGCCAGCAGCATTACACCAGCTAATGAAAAACTGTTTTTT. Based on the CDR3 plus reference TRBV5-1 and TRBJ1-4, the full variable domain is KAGVTQTPRYLIKTRGQQVTLSCSPISGHRSVSWYQQTPGQGLQFLFEYFSETQRNKGNFPGRFSGRQFSNSRSEMNVSTLELGDSALYLCASSITPANEKLFFGSGTQLSVL.

This clone was seen at least ten times. The chain carries TRBV6-2 or TRBV6-3 and TRBJ2-5, with 8 bases that match TRBD2. The germline V gene encodes CDR1 MNHEY and CDR2 SVGEGT. The CDR3 extends over 14 amino acids. J gave up 4 bases and V 7 bases, and 8 bases lay outside the gene matches. CDR3 in amino acids: CASTHTGGGETQYF. CDR3 DNA sequence: TGTGCCAGCACCCATACCGGGGGGGGAGAGACCCAGTACTTC.

This clone was seen ten or more times. The rearrangement links TRBV19 to TRBJ2-2; 11 positions agree with TRBD2. V shed 4 bases, J shed 2 bases, and the junction held 3 bases outside the gene matches. Germline V lookup: CDR1 LNHDA, CDR2 SQIVND (reference sequence). This CDR3 is built from 16 residues. The CDR3 protein is CASSRLAGYNTGELFF. CDR3 nucleotide sequence: TGTGCCAGTAGTAGACTAGCGGGATATAACACCGGGGAGCTGTTTTTT.